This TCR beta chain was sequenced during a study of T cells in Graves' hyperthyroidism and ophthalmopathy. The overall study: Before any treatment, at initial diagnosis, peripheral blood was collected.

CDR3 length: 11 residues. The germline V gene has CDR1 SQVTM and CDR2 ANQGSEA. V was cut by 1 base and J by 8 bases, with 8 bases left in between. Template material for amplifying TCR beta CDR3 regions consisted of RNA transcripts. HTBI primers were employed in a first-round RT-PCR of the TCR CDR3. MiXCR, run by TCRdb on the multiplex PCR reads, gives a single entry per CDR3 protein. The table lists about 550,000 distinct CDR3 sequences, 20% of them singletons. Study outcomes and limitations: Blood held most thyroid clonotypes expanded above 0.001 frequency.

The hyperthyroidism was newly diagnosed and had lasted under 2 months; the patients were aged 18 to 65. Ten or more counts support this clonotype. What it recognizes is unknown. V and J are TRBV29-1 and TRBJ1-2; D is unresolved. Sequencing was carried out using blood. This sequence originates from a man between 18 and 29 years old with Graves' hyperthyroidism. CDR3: CSVEAGQGYTF. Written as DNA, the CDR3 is TGCAGCGTTGAAGCAGGCCAAGGCTACACCTTC.